This entry concerns a single T cell receptor beta chain. This clonotype was counted only a few times. Its antigen is still unknown. The input lacks base qualities; no much larger clone sits a single base away. From the germline V gene, CDR1 is KGHDR and CDR2 is SFDVKD. V loses 4 bases, J loses 4 bases, and the germline ends lie 12 bases apart. From the cysteine through the phenylalanine, the CDR3 covers 14 amino acids. The sequence is cut down to CDR3 DNA, 42 bases in frame from base 1. Ficoll-Paque density gradient centrifugation was used to isolate PBMCs. This sample stems from a study of T-cell memory formation after mild COVID-19 (dated by TCRdb to about 2021). For the study in its entirety: TCR sequence clusters from the two donors were found to be largely donor specific. T-cell clones expanding and contracting after mild COVID-19 in a couple of donors were tracked by longitudinal TCRalpha and TCRbeta repertoire sequencing. Two young, previously healthy adult volunteers, one female and one male, were included in the cohort.

TCRdb names Illumina NovaSeq 6000 as the instrument used. TCRalpha and TCRbeta cDNA libraries were built by 5'RACE with constant-segment primers, adding sample barcodes and unique molecular identifiers. RNA was extracted from every sample with Trizol reagent. Libraries were amplified in two PCR steps, with a second sample barcode and Illumina TruSeq adapters added in the second step. Libraries were sequenced on an Illumina NovaSeq with 2 x 150 bp paired-end reads. Per the source publication's procedure: With migec v1.2.7, reads were demultiplexed and then collapsed into UMI-guided consensus sequences. With mixcr v2.1.11, UMI consensuses were aligned to TRA and TRB V and J templates and assembled into clonotypes. A clonotype was counted as expanded or contracted only if both edgeR and NoisET called the change significant, with noise models trained on biological replicates. For edgeR calls, the cutoffs were a false discovery rate-adjusted p below 0.01 and a log2 fold-change threshold of 1. As an exploratory analysis of dynamics, PCA with hierarchical clustering was applied to max-normalized trajectories of the 1000 most abundant clonotypes. The CD4 or CD8 phenotype of responding clones was assigned using the separately sequenced CD4+ and CD8+ repertoires. TCRdb handled the public reads itself, with Q25 trimming in fastp and clone calling in MiXCR, and kept productive beta chains. Every CDR3 protein is listed once, alongside the most common genes and DNA of its rows. V and J calls and clone size were set by TCRdb, not the authors. Present in this sample are more than 120,000 distinct CDR3 sequences, about 6.1% of which were seen just once. The top ten clones comprise approximately 2% of the sample.

What the authors observed across the whole study: The study included only a couple of mild cases, and larger cohorts that include severe cases with pre-infection samples were judged to be necessary. From day 15 to 85, contracting clones showed balanced CD4/CD8 phenotypes, whereas a second wave of clones that expanded from day 15 to 37 leaned towards CD4+. Some responding clones were found in pre-infection memory, which suggests that pre-existing cross-reactive memory T cells took part in the SARS-CoV-2 response. SARS-CoV-2 specificity was not confirmed for the second-wave clones peaking on day 37. Contracting CD4+ clones turned up mainly in the CM and EM memory subsets, whereas EMRA was where CD8+ clones were enriched.

The sequence was collected from an adult woman who had mild COVID-19 (a few samples of this study predate the infection). The sample titles of this study are shuffled in the database, so cell type and time point are left out; the donor was told from shared clones. The sequencing input was PBMCs or a T cell subset sorted from them (not recorded which). The chain links TRBV24-1 with TRBJ1-2, and possibly TRBD1, on 6 matching bases. The DNA sequence is TGTGCCACCAGTGACGCGACAGGACGCTATGGCTACACCTTC. Its coded protein is CATSDATGRYGYTF.